Listed below are T cell receptor beta chains from one sample, sequenced in a study of early T cells in non-severe SARS-CoV-2 infection. TCRdb re-called the 5' RACE reads with MiXCR, one entry per CDR3 protein. The sample has 30,000 to 35,000 distinct CDR3 sequences; about 7% are singletons. This specimen was whole blood, taken at baseline. The receptor source for this set is an adult who was a healthcare worker with PCR-confirmed SARS-CoV-2 infection or an uninfected control (not recorded which). CDR3s include the opening cysteine and the closing phenylalanine or tryptophan. Fields, in order: V gene, J gene, clone size, CDR3 length, D gene, CDR3 protein, CDR3 DNA. A D gene is named only where the DNA matches it firmly. Size tells how often a clone was seen (once, few, many) or the class of an expanded clone, and some rows leave it out.

TRBV20-1	TRBJ2-1	.	14	TRBD2	CSADSSGRAGEQFF	TGCAGTGCTGACTCTAGCGGGAGGGCCGGTGAGCAGTTCTTC
TRBV11-3	TRBJ2-1	many	16	TRBD2	CASSSLAGGVHNEQFF	TGTGCCAGCAGCTCGTTAGCGGGAGGTGTCCACAATGAGCAGTTCTTC
TRBV7-2	TRBJ2-7	.	11	.	CASSAVYEQYF	TGTGCCAGCAGCGCCGTCTACGAGCAGTACTTC
TRBV10-2	TRBJ2-1	many	15	.	CASSPSAALYNEQFF	TGCGCCAGCAGCCCCTCCGCCGCTCTTTACAATGAGCAGTTCTTC
TRBV19	TRBJ1-4	few	12	.	CASSNRDEKLFF	TGTGCCAGTAGTAACAGGGATGAAAAACTGTTTTTT
TRBV5-1	TRBJ1-2	.	15	TRBD1	CASSPGQGASFGYTF	TGCGCCAGCAGCCCGGGACAGGGGGCGAGTTTTGGCTACACCTTC
TRBV12-3/TRBV12-4	TRBJ2-7	few	18	.	CASSLAVLGAAHSYEQYF	TGTGCCAGCAGTTTAGCGGTGCTCGGGGCAGCCCATTCCTACGAGCAGTACTTC
TRBV7-2	TRBJ2-1	many	17	TRBD2	CASSSRSAGTTNNEQFF	TGTGCCAGCAGCTCCCGTTCAGCCGGGACTACAAACAATGAGCAGTTCTTC
TRBV7-3	TRBJ2-3	few	16	.	CASSLTTGRYTDTQYF	TGTGCCAGCAGCTTGACTACAGGGAGATACACAGATACGCAGTATTTT
TRBV7-8	TRBJ2-3	many	15	.	CASSTLAPSTDTQYF	TGTGCCAGCAGCACCCTGGCCCCCAGCACAGATACGCAGTATTTT
TRBV9	TRBJ2-7	many	14	TRBD1	CASSEGQGAREQYF	TGTGCCAGCAGCGAGGGACAGGGGGCCCGCGAGCAGTACTTC
TRBV7-6	TRBJ1-1	many	13	.	CASSLEVGVDAFF	TGTGCCAGCAGCTTAGAGGTCGGGGTGGACGCTTTCTTT
TRBV7-9	TRBJ1-2	.	13	.	CASSLGTNYGYTF	TGTGCCAGCAGCTTAGGGACAAACTATGGCTACACCTTC
TRBV20-1	TRBJ2-3	.	15	TRBD1	CSAEATGGVTDTQYF	TGCAGTGCAGAAGCGACAGGGGGCGTCACAGATACGCAGTATTTT
TRBV28	TRBJ2-3	.	13	.	CASSSSGTDTQYF	TGTGCCAGCAGTTCTAGCGGCACAGATACGCAGTATTTT
TRBV5-1	TRBJ2-1	many	14	TRBD2	CASSLAGAYNEQFF	TGCGCCAGCAGCTTAGCGGGAGCCTACAATGAGCAGTTCTTC
TRBV20-1	TRBJ2-1	.	12	.	CSASEEYNEQFF	TGCAGTGCTAGCGAGGAATACAATGAGCAGTTCTTC
TRBV29-1	TRBJ2-1	.	10	TRBD1	CSVGRQGEFF	TGCAGCGTTGGCCGACAGGGAGAGTTCTTC
TRBV12-3/TRBV12-4	TRBJ2-1	few	15	TRBD1	CASSFFETGVNEQFF	TGTGCCAGCAGTTTTTTCGAGACAGGGGTTAATGAGCAGTTCTTC
TRBV12-3/TRBV12-4	TRBJ1-1	many	13	.	CASSSRTNTEAFF	TGTGCCAGCAGTTCCCGCACGAACACTGAAGCTTTCTTT
TRBV6-6	TRBJ2-7	few	14	.	CASTPGTVAYEQYF	TGTGCCAGCACCCCGGGGACCGTAGCCTACGAGCAGTACTTC
TRBV5-4	TRBJ2-7	few	15	.	CASSYGGLGSYEQYF	TGTGCCAGCAGCTACGGGGGGCTCGGTAGCTACGAGCAGTACTTC
TRBV12-3/TRBV12-4	TRBJ2-5	many	14	.	CASSLGVGLETQYF	TGTGCCAGCAGTTTAGGTGTAGGGCTGGAGACCCAGTACTTC
TRBV20-1	TRBJ2-5	many	15	TRBD2	CSAADLAGDQETQYF	TGCAGTGCCGCGGACCTGGCGGGAGACCAAGAGACCCAGTACTTC
TRBV20-1	TRBJ2-3	.	18	TRBD2	CSARDSSAGGIGLDTQYF	TGCAGTGCTAGAGATTCGTCGGCGGGAGGAATTGGGTTAGATACGCAGTATTTT
TRBV12-3/TRBV12-4	TRBJ1-2	.	16	.	CASSLKHPSLSYGYTF	TGTGCCAGCAGTTTAAAACATCCGAGCTTAAGCTATGGCTACACCTTC
TRBV6-2/TRBV6-3	TRBJ1-1	few	13	.	CASIPGVNTEAFF	TGTGCCAGCATCCCGGGGGTGAACACTGAAGCTTTCTTT
TRBV27	TRBJ1-6	few	16	.	CASSLSAVRPNSPLHF	TGTGCCAGCAGCCTTTCGGCGGTAAGGCCCAATTCACCCCTCCACTTT